This is a list of T cell receptor beta chains from one sample in a study of post-analysis software for immune sequencing data. TCRdb re-called the PCR reads through MiXCR, storing one row per CDR3 protein. This table has about 770,000 distinct CDR3 sequences, roughly 46% appearing once. The specimen was blood. The receptors stem from a girl between 10 and 17 years old with multiple sclerosis. CDR3s include the opening cysteine and the closing phenylalanine or tryptophan.

v_call	j_call	cdr3_aa
TRBV7-2	TRBJ2-7	CASSLTPDRGEQYF
TRBV12-3/TRBV12-4	TRBJ2-1	CASSQSGEQFF
TRBV12-3/TRBV12-4	TRBJ1-5	CASSRDRTQPQHF
TRBV20-1	TRBJ1-1	CSAGVGSTEAFF
TRBV12-3/TRBV12-4	TRBJ2-3	CASSSPTGRDTQYF
TRBV29-1	TRBJ2-5	CSVGGAGGQETQYF
TRBV13	TRBJ2-7	CASSEGTYYEQYF
TRBV6-1	TRBJ2-1	CASSLREGGNEQFF
TRBV29-1	TRBJ2-1	CSVDARVGQPYNEQFF
TRBV20-1	TRBJ2-5	CSARALRGSQETQYF
TRBV2	TRBJ1-2	CASSETAGEIYGYTF
TRBV7-2	TRBJ2-7	CASSPSPGLIYEQYF
TRBV5-1	TRBJ2-1	CASSLRGASDYNEQFF
TRBV10-3	TRBJ2-5	CAISNDRGGETQYF
TRBV20-1	TRBJ2-5	CSAYLLTSGRETQYF
TRBV20-1	TRBJ1-4	CSATTGTGVEKLFF
TRBV2	TRBJ2-3	CASSKRWGLAEADTQYF
TRBV4-2	TRBJ2-5	CASSQGVASGHQETQYF